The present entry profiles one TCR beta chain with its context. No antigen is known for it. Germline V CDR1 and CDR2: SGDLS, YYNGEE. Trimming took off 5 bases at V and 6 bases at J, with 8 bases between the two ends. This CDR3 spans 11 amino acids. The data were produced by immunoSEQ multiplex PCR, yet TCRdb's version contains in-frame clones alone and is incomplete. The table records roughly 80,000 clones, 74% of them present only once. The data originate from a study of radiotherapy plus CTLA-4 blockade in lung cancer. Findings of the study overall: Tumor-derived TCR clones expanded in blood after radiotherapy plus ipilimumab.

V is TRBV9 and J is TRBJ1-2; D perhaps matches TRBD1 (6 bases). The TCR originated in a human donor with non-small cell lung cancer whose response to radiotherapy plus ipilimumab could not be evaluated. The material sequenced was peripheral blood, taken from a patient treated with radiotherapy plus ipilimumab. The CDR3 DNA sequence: TGTGCCAGCAGTGGACAGCATGGCTACACCTTC. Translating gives CASSGQHGYTF.